Listed below are T cell receptor beta chains from one sample, sequenced in a study of blood T cell repertoires in COVID-19. Data came from immunoSEQ multiplex PCR; TCRdb stores just in-frame clones and leaves some out. This sample has some 85,000 clones, with around 75% found just once. The sequenced material came from peripheral blood. Receptors were obtained from a man between 70 and 80 years old with COVID-19, enrolled during active disease. Each CDR3 is given with its conserved first and last residue. A D gene is named only where the DNA matches it firmly. A clone size is listed for some rows: how often the clone was seen (once, few, many), or a class if it is expanded.

TRBJ1-1,.,.,TRBV18,CASSPRPGGNTEAFF,TGTGCCAGCTCACCCCGTCCCGGGGGGAACACTGAAGCTTTCTTT
TRBJ1-2,.,.,TRBV7-2,CASSTIGGGAMRGYTF,TGTGCCAGCAGCACAATCGGCGGGGGCGCAATGCGTGGCTACACCTTC
TRBJ2-7,.,TRBD2,TRBV7-2,CASSFSGGHSYEQYF,TGTGCCAGCAGCTTTAGCGGGGGGCACTCCTACGAGCAGTACTTC
TRBJ1-2,.,TRBD1,TRBV19,CASSISRGLLNYGYTF,TGTGCCAGTAGTATTTCCAGGGGGCTACTTAACTATGGCTACACCTTC
TRBJ1-1,.,.,TRBV19,CASSNRFAEAFF,TGTGCCAGTAGCAACAGGTTTGCTGAAGCTTTCTTT
TRBJ2-5,few,TRBD1,TRBV5-1,CASSSWTGEETQYF,TGCGCCAGCAGCTCCTGGACAGGCGAAGAGACCCAGTACTTC
TRBJ1-1,.,.,TRBV28,CASIRRDTEAFF,TGTGCCAGCATAAGGAGGGACACTGAAGCTTTCTTT
TRBJ2-7,many,TRBD1,TRBV25-1,CASSARTGGFYEQYF,TGTGCCAGCAGTGCTCGGACAGGGGGCTTCTACGAGCAGTACTTC
TRBJ1-4,once,.,TRBV6-5,CASSYGGANNEKLFF,TGTGCCAGCAGTTACGGGGGGGCCAATAATGAAAAACTGTTTTTT
TRBJ2-7,.,.,TRBV6-2/TRBV6-3,CASSPRRGDEQYF,TGTGCCAGCAGCCCCCGAAGGGGTGACGAGCAGTACTTC
TRBJ1-6,.,.,TRBV5-1,CASSLDGGNSPLHF,TGCGCCAGCAGCTTGGACGGGGGAAATTCACCCCTCCACTTT
TRBJ2-1,few,.,TRBV19,CASSIGIRSSYNEQFF,TGTGCCAGTAGTATAGGTATACGTAGCTCCTACAATGAGCAGTTCTTC
TRBJ1-1,.,TRBD1,TRBV11-3,CASSHIRTGIIRGTEAFF,TGTGCCAGCAGTCACATCCGGACAGGGATTATTCGGGGCACTGAAGCTTTCTTT
TRBJ1-3,few,.,TRBV7-9,CASSPGRSSGNTIYF,TGTGCCAGCAGCCCAGGGAGGTCCTCTGGAAACACCATATATTTT
TRBJ2-1,.,TRBD2,TRBV19,CASSIAASGGPYWDNEQFF,TGTGCCAGTAGTATAGCAGCTAGCGGGGGCCCTTACTGGGACAATGAGCAGTTCTTC
TRBJ1-4,.,TRBD1,TRBV30,CAWSQGANEKLFF,TGTGCCTGGAGTCAGGGGGCTAATGAAAAACTGTTTTTT
TRBJ2-3,.,.,TRBV10-3,CAISGGGAVDTQYF,TGTGCCATCAGTGGAGGGGGGGCTGTAGATACGCAGTATTTT
TRBJ1-1,.,TRBD1,TRBV6-5,CASSRRGTGDTEAFF,TGTGCCAGCAGTCGCCGCGGGACAGGGGACACTGAAGCTTTCTTT
TRBJ2-7,once,.,TRBV11-2,CASSRNRQTYEQYF,TGTGCCAGCAGCCGCAACAGACAAACCTACGAGCAGTACTTC
TRBJ1-1,.,.,TRBV12-2,CASRVRQGRGNTEAFF,TGTGCAAGTCGCGTACGACAGGGGAGGGGGAACACTGAAGCTTTCTTT
TRBJ1-6,few,.,TRBV21-1,CASSKGAGQGARNSPLHF,TGTGCCAGCAGCAAAGGGGCCGGACAGGGGGCGCGAAATTCACCCCTCCACTTT
TRBJ1-4,once,.,TRBV7-9,CASSQRLTNEKLFF,TGTGCCAGCAGTCAGCGCTTAACTAATGAAAAACTGTTTTTT
TRBJ2-5,once,.,TRBV7-8,CASSQPGPLFSQYF,TGTGCCAGCAGCCAACCGGGTCCTCTATTCTCTCAGTACTTC
TRBJ2-3,.,TRBD2,TRBV4-2,CASSPLAFGADTQYF,TGTGCCAGCAGCCCACTAGCGTTTGGGGCAGATACGCAGTATTTT
TRBJ1-5,.,.,TRBV4-1,CASSPRAGGQRQHF,TGCGCCAGCAGCCCTCGGGCGGGGGGACAAAGGCAGCATTTT
TRBJ2-7,.,.,TRBV19,CASRADTSYEQYF,TGTGCCAGTAGGGCGGACACCTCCTACGAGCAGTACTTC
TRBJ1-6,.,TRBD1,TRBV19,CASRDRYNSPLHF,TGTGCCAGTAGGGACAGGTATAATTCACCCCTCCACTTT
TRBJ2-3,.,.,TRBV14,CASSQGGAVAQYF,TGTGCCAGCAGCCAAGGAGGCGCGGTGGCGCAGTATTTT
TRBJ1-1,few,.,TRBV19,CASRNQQASNTEAFF,TGTGCCAGTAGAAACCAGCAGGCTTCGAACACTGAAGCTTTCTTT
TRBJ2-3,.,.,TRBV28,CASTRAGVADTQYF,TGTGCCAGCACCCGAGCGGGTGTAGCAGATACGCAGTATTTT
TRBJ2-3,.,TRBD2,TRBV24-1,CATSDSRTSGRFTDTQYF,TGTGCCACCAGTGATTCTAGGACTAGCGGGAGATTTACAGATACGCAGTATTTT
TRBJ2-7,medium-sized,TRBD1,TRBV7-6,CASSITRQGYEQYF,TGTGCCAGCAGCATAACCCGACAGGGGTATGAGCAGTACTTC
TRBJ2-2,.,TRBD1,TRBV5-6,CASSSGTGGRSTGELFF,TGTGCCAGCAGCTCCGGGACAGGGGGCAGGAGCACCGGGGAGCTGTTTTTT
TRBJ1-1,once,.,TRBV29-1,CSVEDGQGEYGEAFF,TGCAGCGTTGAAGACGGGCAGGGCGAGTATGGTGAAGCTTTCTTT
TRBJ2-7,.,.,TRBV25-1,CASRLSPSYEQYF,TGTGCCAGTCGACTTTCCCCCTCCTACGAGCAGTACTTC
TRBJ1-5,few,.,TRBV6-2/TRBV6-3,CASSYSDSSNQPQHF,TGTGCCAGCAGTTACTCTGACTCCAGCAATCAGCCCCAGCATTTT
TRBJ1-1,.,.,TRBV7-9,CASSPRGSSNTEAFF,TGTGCCAGCAGCCCACGAGGGTCATCGAACACTGAAGCTTTCTTT
TRBJ1-1,once,.,TRBV5-1,CASREQGLNTEAFF,TGCGCCAGCAGAGAACAGGGTCTGAACACTGAAGCTTTCTTT
TRBJ2-2,once,.,TRBV2,CASFAGTGELFF,TGTGCCAGTTTCGCAGGGACCGGGGAGCTGTTTTTT
TRBJ2-7,medium-sized,TRBD2,TRBV28,CASRSSGRTYEQYF,TGTGCCAGCAGGTCTAGCGGGAGGACCTACGAGCAGTACTTC
TRBJ1-2,few,TRBD1,TRBV10-3,CAISEQGDRGNYGYTF,TGTGCCATCAGTGAACAGGGCGACAGGGGTAATTATGGCTACACCTTC
TRBJ2-7,few,TRBD2,TRBV6-5,CASSPPGGGAYEQYF,TGTGCCAGCAGTCCCCCTGGCGGGGGGGCCTACGAGCAGTACTTC
TRBJ1-3,.,.,TRBV6-5,CASSYSDRLPGNTIYF,TGTGCCAGCAGTTACTCTGACAGATTGCCTGGAAACACCATATATTTT
TRBJ2-3,.,TRBD2,TRBV5-8,CASSFASGMGGDTQYF,TGTGCCAGCAGCTTCGCTAGCGGGATGGGGGGAGATACGCAGTATTTT
TRBJ2-7,.,TRBD1,TRBV2,CASREGQGFEQYF,TGTGCCAGCAGGGAGGGACAGGGCTTTGAGCAGTACTTC
TRBJ1-2,.,.,TRBV5-1,CASSLDGLRGYGYTF,TGCGCCAGCAGCTTGGATGGCCTTCGAGGCTATGGCTACACCTTC
TRBJ2-7,.,TRBD1,TRBV27,CASSLKAGQGVYEQYF,TGTGCCAGCAGCCTAAAAGCTGGACAGGGGGTCTACGAGCAGTACTTC
TRBJ1-2,.,.,TRBV27,CASSLMIGSLDGYTF,TGTGCCAGCAGTTTAATGATCGGCAGCCTAGATGGCTACACCTTC
TRBJ2-2,.,.,TRBV5-1,CASSLDPTGELFF,TGCGCCAGCAGCTTGGATCCAACCGGGGAGCTGTTTTTT
TRBJ1-5,.,.,TRBV6-2/TRBV6-3,CASSLWGGSSNQPQHF,TGTGCCAGCAGCCTCTGGGGAGGGTCCTCCAATCAGCCCCAGCATTTT
TRBJ2-7,.,.,TRBV6-5,CASSYLSIRGEQYF,TGTGCCAGCAGTTATTTGTCAATAAGAGGCGAGCAGTACTTC
TRBJ1-6,.,.,TRBV7-2,CASSLALIENSPLHF,TGTGCCAGCAGCTTAGCGTTAATCGAGAATTCACCCCTCCACTTT
TRBJ2-4,.,.,TRBV14,CASSQGGGDTYRAKNIQYF,TGTGCCAGCAGCCAAGGAGGAGGAGACACATACCGAGCCAAAAACATTCAGTACTTC